The 16 T cell receptor beta chains below were found in one sample sequenced in a study of OX40 agonist ivuxolimab in advanced cancers. TCRdb keeps only in-frame clones here, not all; method: immunoSEQ multiplex PCR. The repertoire has 90,000 to 100,000 clones, 95% to 97% of them found once; the top ten carry about 2%. The sample in question was CD4+ or CD8+ T cells sorted from blood, obtained in a trial of the OX40 agonist ivuxolimab. These receptors were taken from an adult with an advanced solid tumor such as melanoma, head and neck, liver or kidney cancer.

V is TRBV2 and J is TRBJ1-5; a possible D gene is TRBD1 (5 bases). Germline V lookup: CDR1 SNHLY, CDR2 FYNNEI. The CDR3 loop spans 15 amino acids. The V and J ends lost 3 bases and 6 bases respectively, with 15 bases between them. CDR3 sequence (DNA): TGTGCCAGCAGTGAGGGGGGGTGGGGAAGTCAGCCCCAGCATTTT. It specifies CASSEGGWGSQPQHF. Full variable domain (rest looked up from reference TRBV2 and TRBJ1-5): EPEVTQTPSHQVTQMGQEVILRCVPISNHLYFYWYRQILGQKVEFLVSFYNNEISEKSEIFDDQFSVERPDGSNFTLKIRSTKLEDSAMYFCASSEGGWGSQPQHFGDGTRLSIL.

This chain uses TRBV9 with TRBJ2-3; TRBD1 aligns across 9 bases. The junction had 12 bases not matched to a gene; V was cut back by 4 bases and J by 3 bases. There are 17 residues in the CDR3. CDR1 SGDLS and CDR2 YYNGEE come from the germline V gene. The CDR3 reads CASSSGQGGGLTDTQYF. The DNA of the CDR3 is TGTGCCAGCAGCTCGGGACAGGGAGGTGGGTTAACAGATACGCAGTATTTT.

The chain has TRBV28 and TRBJ1-1; D is unclear. The germline V and J ends were trimmed by 6 bases and 0 bases, with 11 bases remaining between them. The CDR3 is 14 amino acids. CDR1 MDHEN and CDR2 SYDVKM come from the germline V gene. The CDR3 region has the DNA TGTGCCAGCAGCCCATCGCCCATGAACACTGAAGCTTTCTTT. Amino acids: CASSPSPMNTEAFF.

V gene TRBV19 combines with J gene TRBJ1-6; 10 bases agree with TRBD1. The germline gives CDR1 LNHDA, CDR2 SQIVND (reference sequence). The CDR3 has 17 amino acids. The J segment lost 9 bases and the V segment lost 3 bases, leaving 11 bases of the junction unmatched. CDR3 residues: CASSITPTGDRGSPLHF. The CDR3 region has the DNA TGTGCCAGTAGTATTACGCCGACAGGGGACAGGGGTTCACCCCTCCACTTT.

The gene calls are TRBV27 and TRBJ1-3; perhaps TRBD1 as D (5 bases). The V gene's germline CDR1 is MNHEY and CDR2 SMNVEV (reference sequence). The CDR3 contains 17 residues. V lost 2 bases to trimming and J lost 0 bases, with 14 bases between them. The CDR3 DNA reads as TGTGCCAGCAGTTTAGGTCTACCACAGGACTCTGGAAACACCATATATTTT. Amino acids: CASSLGLPQDSGNTIYF.

J is TRBJ1-1 and V is TRBV15; the match to TRBD1 covers 7 bases. J gave up 8 bases and V 9 bases, and 12 bases lay outside the gene matches. CDR1 and CDR2 from the germline V gene are LNHNV and YYDKDF (reference sequence). There are 13 residues in the CDR3. The CDR3 nucleotides read TGTGCCACTCAAGTGACAGGGACGGGGGAAGCTTTCTTT. This gives the protein CATQVTGTGEAFF.

The chain has TRBV7-9 and TRBJ2-5; D may be TRBD1 (6 bases). The CDR3 length is 14 residues. V gave up 0 bases and J gave up 4 bases, with 9 bases separating them. In germline, CDR1 is SEHNR, CDR2 FQNEAQ (reference sequence). Here the CDR3 DNA reads TGTGCCAGCAGCTTAGCCCAGGGGAGAGAGACCCAGTACTTC. It codes for CASSLAQGRETQYF.

This chain uses TRBV18 with TRBJ2-7; a possible D gene is TRBD2 (5 bases). This CDR3 is 13 amino acids long. Trimming took 3 bases from V and 0 from J, leaving 6 bases between them. Germline V gene lookup returns CDR1 KGHSH and CDR2 LQKENI. CDR3 loop: CASSPGDSYEQYF. The CDR3 DNA reads as TGTGCCAGCTCACCCGGGGACTCCTACGAGCAGTACTTC.

This chain connects TRBV28 to TRBJ2-2; D is uncertain. V dropped 8 bases and J dropped 1 base, with 14 bases sitting between them. The CDR3 sequence is 15 residues long. Germline V gene lookup returns CDR1 MDHEN and CDR2 SYDVKM. The CDR3 spells CASGGALRNTGELFF. The CDR3 DNA is TGTGCCAGCGGCGGCGCACTCCGGAACACCGGGGAGCTGTTTTTT. The full variable domain, its missing parts supplied by reference TRBV28 and TRBJ2-2, is DVKVTQSSRYLVKRTGEKVFLECVQDMDHENMFWYRQDPGLGLRLIYFSYDVKMKEKGDIPEGYSVSREKKERFSLILESASTNQTSMYLCASGGALRNTGELFFGEGSRLTVL.

This clone was recorded a few times. This chain links TRBV4-1 with TRBJ2-2; D unclear. Per germline, CDR1 MGHRA and CDR2 YSYEKL. This CDR3 has 16 residues. Trimming shortened V by 0 bases and J by 4 bases, and 12 bases separated the two germline ends. The CDR3 bases are TGCGCCAGCAGCCAAGAGGGCCAACATAGCACCGGGGAGCTGTTTTTT. This sequence encodes CASSQEGQHSTGELFF.

V usage is TRBV7-3 and J usage is TRBJ2-3; a weak D match, TRBD1 (6 bases). CDR3 length: 15 residues. Per the germline V gene, CDR1 is SGHTA and CDR2 is FQGTGA. V dropped 2 bases and J dropped 2 bases, with 11 bases sitting between them. For the CDR3, the DNA is TGTGCCAGCAGCTTAGTCGGACAGTTCACAGATACGCAGTATTTT. It codes for CASSLVGQFTDTQYF.

The chain joins TRBV7-2 to TRBJ1-1, with a tentative D call TRBD1 (5 bases). The CDR3 is 8 amino acids. The ends were cut back, 11 bases at V and 11 bases at J, with 9 bases in the middle. Germline V CDR1 and CDR2: SGHTA, FQGNSA. DNA of the CDR3: TGTGCCCCCGAGGGGGCTTTCTTT. It codes for CAPEGAFF.

The chain employs TRBV4-1 and TRBJ2-7; tentative D call: TRBD2 (6 bases). In germline, CDR1 is MGHRA, CDR2 YSYEKL. The CDR3 runs 15 residues. Trimming removed 0 bases from V and 4 bases from J, with 13 bases in between. This chain's CDR3 is CASSQDGTAQYEQYF. As DNA, the CDR3 is TGCGCCAGCAGCCAAGATGGGACTGCCCAATACGAGCAGTACTTC.

The chain employs TRBV19 and TRBJ2-7; D uncertain. From germline, CDR1 is LNHDA and CDR2 SQIVND (reference sequence). The CDR3 runs to 11 residues. Between the trimmed V and J ends, which lost 11 bases and 3 bases, there was a span of 11 bases. The CDR3: CAAGWGYEQYF. As DNA, the CDR3 is TGTGCCGCCGGTTGGGGCTACGAGCAGTACTTC.

The chain combines TRBV2 with TRBJ2-7, with D tentatively TRBD1 (6 bases). Looked up from germline, CDR1 is SNHLY and CDR2 is FYNNEI. Trimming removed 8 bases from V and 5 bases from J, with 13 bases in between. The CDR3 loop spans 12 amino acids. The CDR3 DNA follows: TGTGCCAGCGAACAGAGGGGGAACGAGCAGTACTTC. Translating it yields CASEQRGNEQYF.

This clone showed up just once. The gene calls are TRBV7-9 and TRBJ2-2; D may be TRBD2 (6 bases). The CDR3 loop spans 12 amino acids. The germline V gene has CDR1 SEHNR and CDR2 FQNEAQ (reference sequence). V lost 6 bases to trimming and J lost 6 bases, with 8 bases between them. CDR3 residues: CASSIAAGELFF. DNA for the CDR3: TGTGCCAGCAGTATAGCGGCCGGGGAGCTGTTTTTT.